These 30 T cell receptor beta chains were all obtained from the same sample, sequenced in a study of cytotoxic CD8 clonotypes in ibrutinib-treated CLL. The assay was immunoSEQ multiplex PCR, and TCRdb's table has in-frame clones only and misses some. The sample lists 20,000 to 30,000 clones; approximately 71% were seen once. The input for sequencing was PBMCs, taken after 12 months of ibrutinib treatment. Receptor source: a human donor with chronic lymphocytic leukemia.

This clone was picked up a small number of times. The chain carries TRBV5-4 and TRBJ1-2, with TRBD1 as a possible D gene (5 bases). The CDR3 is 15 amino acids. V shed 0 bases and J shed 0 bases, with 9 bases lying between them. Germline-derived CDR1 and CDR2 are SGHNT and YYREEE (reference sequence). The CDR3 region is CASSLDMGANYGYTF. CDR3 in DNA: TGTGCCAGCAGCTTGGATATGGGGGCTAACTATGGCTACACCTTC.

This chain links TRBV19 with TRBJ1-1; 7 bases are a match to TRBD1. Germline assignment: CDR1 LNHDA and CDR2 SQIVND (reference sequence). CDR3 size: 13 residues. V shed 7 bases and J 10 bases; nucleotides not matched to a gene: 12. DNA of the CDR3: TGTGCCAGTACCTTCAGACAGGGCCCTGCAGCTTTCTTT. This translates into CASTFRQGPAAFF.

The chain has TRBV18 and TRBJ2-7; possible D gene TRBD1, 6 bases. CDR1 and CDR2 (germline): KGHSH, LQKENI. This CDR3 contains 14 residues. Trimming pared 2 bases from V and 0 bases from J, leaving 8 bases between. CDR3 amino acids: CASSPRGISYEQYF. The CDR3 coding sequence is TGTGCCAGCTCACCAAGGGGGATCTCCTACGAGCAGTACTTC.

The rearrangement uses TRBV5-4 and TRBJ2-7; possibly TRBD1 for D (6 bases). Trimming cost V 0 bases and J 0 bases, with 16 bases left between them. From germline, CDR1 is SGHNT and CDR2 YYREEE (reference sequence). The CDR3 contains 17 residues. CDR3 protein: CASSLGGSGTPSYEQYF. DNA for the CDR3: TGTGCCAGCAGCTTGGGGGGATCCGGGACACCCTCCTACGAGCAGTACTTC.

The count of this clone is one. J is TRBJ1-2 and V is TRBV7-2; D gene uncertain. The ends were cut back, 1 base at V and 5 bases at J, with 8 bases in the middle. CDR1 and CDR2 (germline): SGHTA, FQGNSA. The CDR3 contains 13 residues. Here the CDR3 reads CASSLGGGYGYTF. CDR3 bases: TGTGCCAGCAGCTTAGGGGGTGGGTATGGCTACACCTTC.

The V call is TRBV30, the J call TRBJ1-6; the D is unclear. This CDR3 is 17 amino acids long. The V gene lost 3 bases and the J gene lost 0 bases, with 15 bases spanning the gap. Germline V gives CDR1 GTSNPN, CDR2 SVGIG (reference sequence). The CDR3 reads CAWRGRRTSSYNSPLHF. The CDR3 DNA is TGTGCCTGGAGGGGTCGACGGACGAGCTCCTATAATTCACCCCTCCACTTT.

The chain has TRBV2 and TRBJ2-3; D is unresolved. V was trimmed by 6 bases and J by 2 bases, leaving 15 bases between them. There are 15 residues in the CDR3. Germline assignment: CDR1 SNHLY and CDR2 FYNNEI. CDR3 amino acids: CASRPAVGITDTQYF. In DNA, the CDR3 is TGTGCCAGCAGACCAGCCGTCGGTATCACAGATACGCAGTATTTT.

V and J are TRBV5-1 and TRBJ1-5, with D possibly being TRBD1 (5 bases). V was shortened by 1 base and J by 7 bases, with 15 bases between the two germline ends. This CDR3 comprises 15 residues. Germline CDR1 is SGHRS and CDR2 is YFSETQ. The CDR3 DNA sequence: TGCGCCAGCAGCTTGTCCGGAGTAACAGGACAGCCCCAGCATTTT. The encoded protein is CASSLSGVTGQPQHF.

This chain uses TRBV30 with TRBJ2-7; D gene unclear. The V end was cut by 2 bases, the J end by 0 bases, with 14 bases between. CDR1 and CDR2 (germline): GTSNPN, SVGIG (reference sequence). The CDR3 totals 15 residues. CDR3 amino acids: CAWSILSLSSYEQYF. The CDR3, as DNA: TGTGCCTGGAGTATCCTATCCCTTAGCTCCTACGAGCAGTACTTC.

V is TRBV19 and J is TRBJ2-4; D remains unclear. From germline, CDR1 is LNHDA and CDR2 SQIVND (reference sequence). The CDR3 runs 15 residues. The V and J ends lost 3 bases and 5 bases respectively, with 14 bases between them. The CDR3 region has the DNA TGTGCCAGTAGTATCGGAAGGGCCCTCCAAAACATTCAGTACTTC. Its protein product is CASSIGRALQNIQYF.

J is TRBJ2-7 and V is TRBV7-6; tentatively, D is TRBD1 (6 bases). With 8 bases removed from V and 3 bases from J, the gap between germline ends came to 17 bases. Germline CDR1 SGHVS, CDR2 FNYEAQ. This CDR3 has 14 residues. Here the CDR3 DNA reads TGTGCCAGCTCCCAGGGGCCCGGCGGCTACGAGCAGTACTTC. Residues: CASSQGPGGYEQYF.

This clone was observed a few times. A junction boundary mismatches the germline segment, possibly from a read error. As DNA, the CDR3 is TGTGCCAGCATCTTAGGGCCGGGACAAAGGAATGAGCAGTTCTTC. Amino acid sequence: CASILGPGQRNEQFF. J is TRBJ2-1 and V is TRBV7-2; tentative D call: TRBD1 (6 bases). Looked up from germline, CDR1 is SGHTA and CDR2 is FQGNSA. CDR3 length equals 15 residues.

The chain combines TRBV10-1 with TRBJ2-5; 10 nucleotides agree with TRBD2. Germline CDR1 WNHNN, CDR2 SYGVQD (reference sequence). The ends lost 5 bases at V and 1 base at J; junction bases unmatched: 4. The CDR3 length is 15 residues. CDR3 nucleotide sequence: TGCGCCAGCAGTTCTTCTAGCGGGGGCCAAGAGACCCAGTACTTC. Its protein product is CASSSSSGGQETQYF.

The J gene is TRBJ1-1, the V gene TRBV18; 12 bases align to TRBD1. Germline loops: CDR1 KGHSH, CDR2 LQKENI. The ends lost 6 bases at V and 7 bases at J; junction bases unmatched: 6. The CDR3 length is 14 residues. This chain's CDR3 is CASSPGTGGREAFF. DNA of the CDR3: TGTGCCAGCTCCCCTGGGACAGGGGGCCGTGAAGCTTTCTTT.

The J gene is TRBJ1-6, the V gene TRBV10-3; possible D gene TRBD1, 6 bases. This CDR3 comprises 13 residues. The germline gives CDR1 ENHRY, CDR2 SYGVKD. Trimming took 6 bases from V and 7 from J, leaving 10 bases between them. For the CDR3, the DNA is TGTGCCATCAGCGTAGGGGGGAATTCACCCCTCCACTTT. Its translation: CAISVGGNSPLHF.

The J gene is TRBJ1-4, the V gene TRBV30; possibly TRBD1 for D (5 bases). Looked up from germline, CDR1 is GTSNPN and CDR2 is SVGIG (reference sequence). The length of the CDR3 is 13 residues. The V end lost 0 bases, the J end lost 10 bases, and 12 bases lay between the germline ends. The CDR3 spells CAWSVPERGKLFF. CDR3 DNA: TGTGCCTGGAGTGTACCAGAGAGGGGAAAACTGTTTTTT.

The rearrangement joins TRBV12-5 to TRBJ2-3; D ambiguous. Trimming took 2 bases from V and 7 from J, leaving 7 bases between them. In germline, CDR1 is LGHNT, CDR2 FRNRAP. This CDR3 is built from 12 residues. Here the CDR3 reads CASGLTEHTQYF. The CDR3 DNA reads TGTGCTAGTGGTTTGACAGAGCATACGCAGTATTTT.

The V call is TRBV30, the J call TRBJ2-7; 7 bases line up with TRBD2. This CDR3 comprises 13 residues. Trimming cost V 0 bases and J 9 bases; bases outside gene matches: 8. CDR1 and CDR2 (germline): GTSNPN, SVGIG (reference sequence). The CDR3 reads CAWSVSAGALQYF. The CDR3 nucleotides are TGTGCCTGGAGTGTATCCGCGGGAGCCCTGCAGTACTTC.

This clone occurred once. The germline gene is not matched at one end of the junction; a read error may be the cause. The chain is built from TRBV14 and TRBJ2-1, with D unclear. Per the germline V gene, CDR1 is SGHDN and CDR2 is FVKESK. This CDR3 has 13 amino acids. Here the CDR3 DNA reads TGTGCCAGCAGTCAAGGTCTGCTGGGAACCCCCGTCTTC. Protein sequence: CASSQGLLGTPVF.

V usage is TRBV28 and J usage is TRBJ1-5; D is perhaps TRBD1 (6 bases). CDR1 is MDHEN and CDR2 is SYDVKM in the germline V gene. This CDR3 is 16 amino acids long. The V end lost 5 bases, the J end lost 2 bases, and 16 bases lay between the germline ends. For the CDR3, the DNA is TGTGCCAGCAGTCCCCCGGGGGGCGTGGGCAATCAGCCCCAGCATTTT. It codes for CASSPPGGVGNQPQHF. Combining the CDR3 with reference TRBV28 and TRBJ1-5 gives the whole variable domain DVKVTQSSRYLVKRTGEKVFLECVQDMDHENMFWYRQDPGLGLRLIYFSYDVKMKEKGDIPEGYSVSREKKERFSLILESASTNQTSMYLCASSPPGGVGNQPQHFGDGTRLSIL.

The genes are TRBV10-3 and TRBJ1-1, with 8 nucleotides matching TRBD1. In germline, CDR1 is ENHRY, CDR2 SYGVKD. CDR3 size: 13 residues. Germline trimming cut 10 bases from V and 5 bases from J; bases unmatched to any gene: 9. Here the CDR3 reads CASRMQGATEAFF. The CDR3 nucleotides are TGTGCCAGCAGAATGCAGGGGGCTACTGAAGCTTTCTTT.

V gene TRBV7-8 combines with J gene TRBJ2-7; perhaps TRBD1 as D (5 bases). CDR1 and CDR2 (germline): SGHVS, FQNEAQ. Trimming left V 2 bases short and J 2 bases short, with 16 bases between. This CDR3 spans 16 amino acids. CDR3 DNA: TGTGCCAGCAGCTTATATGGGGCAGGCTCTACCTACGAGCAGTACTTC. Its protein product is CASSLYGAGSTYEQYF.

The chain joins TRBV6-5 to TRBJ2-2, with 8 bases matching TRBD1. Germline lookup yields CDR1 MNHEY and CDR2 SVGAGI. J lost 4 bases, V lost 4 bases, and 8 bases had no gene match. This CDR3 has 16 amino acids. The CDR3 bases are TGTGCCAGCAGTTTTCAGGACAGGGTCGGCACCGGGGAGCTGTTTTTT. It translates to CASSFQDRVGTGELFF.

The chain links TRBV7-2 to TRBJ2-5; D is undetermined. The ends were cut back, 5 bases at V and 5 bases at J, with 6 bases in the middle. CDR3 length: 11 residues. CDR1 is SGHTA and CDR2 is FQGNSA in the germline V gene. This chain's CDR3 is CASSQKETQYF. The DNA of the CDR3 is TGTGCCAGCAGCCAGAAGGAGACCCAGTACTTC. The full variable domain, its missing parts supplied by reference TRBV7-2 and TRBJ2-5, is GAGVSQSPSNKVTEKGKDVELRCDPISGHTALYWYRQSLGQGLEFLIYFQGNSAPDKSGLPSDRFSAERTGGSVSTLTIQRTQQEDSAVYLCASSQKETQYFGPGTRLLVL.

The V and J genes are TRBV5-6 and TRBJ2-4, with 7 bases lining up with TRBD2. CDR3 length equals 14 residues. In germline, CDR1 is SGHDT, CDR2 YYEEEE. The junction had 10 bases not matched to a gene; V was cut back by 7 bases and J by 6 bases. CDR3 coding DNA: TGTGCCAGCGGGCTCCGGGGGGTCGGAAACATTCAGTACTTC. This translates into CASGLRGVGNIQYF.

This clone was counted a single time. The CDR3 spells CASSAEVSNQPQHF. DNA of the CDR3: TGTGCCAGCAGTGCGGAGGTTAGCAATCAGCCCCAGCATTTT. The rearrangement joins TRBV6-1 to TRBJ1-5; D unclear. CDR1 is MNHNS and CDR2 is SASEGT in the germline V gene. Deletions cut 4 bases from V and 0 bases from J, with 7 bases between. This CDR3 is 14 amino acids long.

This chain connects TRBV7-8 to TRBJ1-3; 7 positions agree with TRBD1. CDR1 and CDR2 (germline): SGHVS, FQNEAQ. The ends lost 3 bases at V and 16 bases at J; junction bases unmatched: 15. The CDR3 has 14 residues. CDR3 nucleotides: TGTGCCAGCAGCTTGGGGGGAGGACAGGCGGGCGTCTATTTT. This codes for CASSLGGGQAGVYF.

This chain uses TRBV18 with TRBJ1-5; 9 bases line up with TRBD1. Per the germline V gene, CDR1 is KGHSH and CDR2 is LQKENI. The ends lost 3 bases at V and 6 bases at J; junction bases unmatched: 6. The CDR3 totals 15 residues. The CDR3 bases are TGTGCCAGCTCACCCACAGGGGGCGCCGGTCAGCCCCAGCATTTT. Translating it yields CASSPTGGAGQPQHF.

The gene calls are TRBV6-5 and TRBJ1-3; 7 bases match TRBD1. Germline CDR1 is MNHEY and CDR2 is SVGAGI. This CDR3 spans 16 amino acids. After removal of 2 bases from V and 5 bases from J, the junction contained 9 bases not matched to a gene. The CDR3 region is CASSYTGQSLRNTIYF. As DNA, the CDR3 is TGTGCCAGCAGTTACACGGGACAGTCGCTAAGAAACACCATATATTTT.

The chain couples TRBV6-5 to TRBJ2-7; D call uncertain. The V gene lost 7 bases and the J gene lost 3 bases, with 13 bases spanning the gap. The CDR3 spans 13 residues. CDR1 is MNHEY and CDR2 is SVGAGI in the germline V gene. This chain's CDR3 is CASTSRTLYEQYF. CDR3 bases: TGTGCCAGCACCTCCAGGACCCTCTACGAGCAGTACTTC.